Below are 11 T cell receptor beta chains sequenced from a single sample in a study of T cell responses to AZD1222 COVID-19 vaccine. Only in-frame clones appear in the TCRdb table, and some are missing; sequencing was by immunoSEQ multiplex PCR. The data hold 140,000 to 150,000 clones, with roughly 91% observed a single time. Source: peripheral blood, taken on day 0 of AZD1222 vaccination. The receptors stem from an adult in good health.

The V call is TRBV10-3, the J call TRBJ1-1, with D possibly TRBD1 on 5 matching bases. Trimming cost V 0 bases and J 1 base, with 12 bases left between them. Germline V CDR1 and CDR2: ENHRY, SYGVKD. The CDR3 runs 16 residues. The CDR3 DNA sequence: TGTGCCATCAGTGAGTCATCAGGGCAGGCGAACACTGAAGCTTTCTTT. This gives the protein CAISESSGQANTEAFF.

V and J are TRBV6-6 and TRBJ1-3; D unclear. This CDR3 contains 16 residues. Germline V gene sequence: CDR1 MNHNY, CDR2 SVGAGI (reference sequence). V lost 4 bases to trimming and J lost 0 bases, with 13 bases between them. CDR3 in amino acids: CASSFLHLSSGNTIYF. The CDR3 nucleotides read TGTGCCAGCAGTTTCCTACACCTGAGCTCTGGAAACACCATATATTTT.

The rearrangement uses TRBV14 and TRBJ2-5; either TRBD1 or TRBD2 may supply D (6 bases each). From germline, CDR1 is SGHDN and CDR2 FVKESK. The germline V and J ends were trimmed by 3 bases and 5 bases, with 19 bases remaining between them. This CDR3 is 16 amino acids long. The CDR3 loop is CASSHAPVGGRETQYF. The CDR3 DNA reads TGTGCCAGCAGCCATGCCCCGGTGGGGGGCCGGGAGACCCAGTACTTC.

This chain connects TRBV7-3 to TRBJ2-2; possibly TRBD1 or TRBD2 for D (5 bases each). The CDR3 runs to 15 residues. Germline loops: CDR1 SGHTA, CDR2 FQGTGA. The V gene lost 5 bases and the J gene lost 3 bases, with 13 bases spanning the gap. The DNA of the CDR3 is TGTGCCAGCAGCCCGCGTGGGACCGACACCGGGGAGCTGTTTTTT. Its translation: CASSPRGTDTGELFF. Combining the CDR3 with reference TRBV7-3 and TRBJ2-2 gives the whole variable domain GAGVSQTPSNKVTEKGKYVELRCDPISGHTALYWYRQSLGQGPEFLIYFQGTGAADDSGLPNDRFFAVRPEGSVSTLKIQRTERGDSAVYLCASSPRGTDTGELFFGEGSRLTVL.

This sequence joins TRBV18 and TRBJ1-5, with 8 bases that match TRBD1. The germline V gene has CDR1 KGHSH and CDR2 LQKENI. V gave up 4 bases and J gave up 5 bases; unmatched junction bases: 1. The CDR3 is 13 residues long. This CDR3 reads CASSQTGDQPQHF. CDR3 in DNA: TGTGCCAGCTCACAGACAGGGGATCAGCCCCAGCATTTT. The whole variable domain, filled in from reference TRBV18 and TRBJ1-5, reads NAGVMQNPRHLVRRRGQEARLRCSPMKGHSHVYWYRQLPEEGLKFMVYLQKENIIDESGMPKERFSAEFPKEGPSILRIQQVVRGDSAAYFCASSQTGDQPQHFGDGTRLSIL.

This chain joins TRBV25-1 and TRBJ2-1; 11 bases align to TRBD2. Trimming cost V 1 base and J 2 bases; bases outside gene matches: 7. The germline gives CDR1 MGHDK, CDR2 SYGVNS. The CDR3 has 18 residues. The CDR3 nucleotides are TGTGCCAGCAGTGAATGGGGGACTAGCGGACACACCTACAATGAGCAGTTCTTC. Its protein product is CASSEWGTSGHTYNEQFF. Using reference TRBV25-1 and TRBJ2-1 for the parts outside the CDR3, the full variable domain is EADIYQTPRYLVIGTGKKITLECSQTMGHDKMYWYQQDPGMELHLIHYSYGVNSTEKGDLSSESTVSRIRTEHFPLTLESARPSHTSQYLCASSEWGTSGHTYNEQFFGPGTRLTVL.

V and J are TRBV5-4 and TRBJ2-3; 8 bases match TRBD2. CDR3 size: 17 residues. The germline gives CDR1 SGHNT, CDR2 YYREEE (reference sequence). Trimming at V came to 4 bases and at J to 0 bases, leaving 10 bases not matched to a gene. The CDR3 nucleotides are TGTGCCAGCAGCGGTGGCGGCGGGGGGCCGAGCACAGATACGCAGTATTTT. Its translation is CASSGGGGGPSTDTQYF.

This chain joins TRBV6-5 and TRBJ2-7; D uncertain. V shed 5 bases and J shed 3 bases, with 17 bases lying between them. CDR3 length: 15 amino acids. The germline CDR1 and CDR2 sequences are MNHEY and SVGAGI. The CDR3 DNA sequence: TGTGCCAGCAGTAGCCAAGCAGCGTCCTTCTACGAGCAGTACTTC. Amino acid sequence: CASSSQAASFYEQYF.

The genes are TRBV27 and TRBJ2-1; maybe TRBD2 (5 bases). Trimming pared 8 bases from V and 10 bases from J, leaving 12 bases between. CDR1 is MNHEY, CDR2 SMNVEV, per germline (reference sequence). The CDR3 sequence is 11 residues long. For the CDR3, the DNA is TGTGCCAGCGGCGGCGGGTCCGAGCAGTTCTTC. Translating it yields CASGGGSEQFF.

This chain links TRBV3-1 (or the pseudogene TRBV3-2) with TRBJ1-6; TRBD1 matches 10 bases. Germline V gene sequence: CDR1 LGHDT, CDR2 YNNKEL (reference sequence). V lost 6 bases to trimming and J lost 9 bases; unmatched junction nucleotides: 11. The CDR3 is made up of 16 amino acids. The CDR3 DNA sequence: TGTGCCAGCAGGCGAAGAATGGGACAGGGGAGTTCACCCCTCCACTTT. This codes for CASRRRMGQGSSPLHF.

The J gene is TRBJ1-2, the V gene TRBV25-1, with a weak D call TRBD1 (5 bases). V was shortened by 4 bases and J by 7 bases, with 22 bases between the two germline ends. Germline CDR1 is MGHDK and CDR2 is SYGVNS. The CDR3 contains 16 residues. The CDR3 DNA reads TGTGCCAGCAGTGTCCAGGGAAGGGGAGGTTCCAGTGGCTACACCTTC. This translates into CASSVQGRGGSSGYTF.